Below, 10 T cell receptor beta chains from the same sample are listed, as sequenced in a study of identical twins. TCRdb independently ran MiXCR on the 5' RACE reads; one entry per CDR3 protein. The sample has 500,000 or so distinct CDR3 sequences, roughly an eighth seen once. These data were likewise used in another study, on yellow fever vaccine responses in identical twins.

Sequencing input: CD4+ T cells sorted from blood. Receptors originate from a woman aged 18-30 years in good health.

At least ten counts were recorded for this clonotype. CDR3 sequence reads: CSVSSWRGTGETQYF. The CDR3 DNA sequence: TGCAGCGTTTCTTCCTGGAGGGGGACGGGAGAGACCCAGTACTTC. The chain uses TRBV29-1 and TRBJ2-5; D could derive from TRBD1 or TRBD2 (6 bases each). Trimming cost V 5 bases and J 4 bases, with 20 bases left between them. CDR1 and CDR2 (germline): SQVTM, ANQGSEA. This CDR3 is built from 15 residues. The full variable domain, with the rest looked up from reference TRBV29-1 and TRBJ2-5, is SAVISQKPSRDICQRGTSLTIQCQVDSQVTMMFWYRQQPGQSLTLIATANQGSEATYESGFVIDKFPISRPNLTFSTLTVSNMSPEDSSIYLCSVSSWRGTGETQYFGPGTRLLVL.

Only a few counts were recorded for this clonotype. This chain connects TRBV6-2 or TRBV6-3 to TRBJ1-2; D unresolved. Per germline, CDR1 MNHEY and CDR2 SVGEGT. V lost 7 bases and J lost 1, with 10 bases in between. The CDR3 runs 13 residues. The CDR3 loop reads CASTEENNYGYTF. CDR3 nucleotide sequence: TGTGCCAGCACTGAGGAAAATAACTATGGCTACACCTTC.

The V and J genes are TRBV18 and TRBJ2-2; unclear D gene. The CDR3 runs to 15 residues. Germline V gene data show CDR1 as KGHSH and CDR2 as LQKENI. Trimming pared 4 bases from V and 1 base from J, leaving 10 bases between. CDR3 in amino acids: CASSRAFQNTGELFF. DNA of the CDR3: TGTGCCAGCTCACGAGCTTTTCAGAACACCGGGGAGCTGTTTTTT.

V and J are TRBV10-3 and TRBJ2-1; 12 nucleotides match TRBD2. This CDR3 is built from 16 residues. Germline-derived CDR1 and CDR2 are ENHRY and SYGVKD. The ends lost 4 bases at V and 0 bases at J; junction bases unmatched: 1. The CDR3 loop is CAISVTSGSSYNEQFF. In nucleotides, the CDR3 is TGTGCCATCAGTGTGACTAGCGGGAGCTCCTACAATGAGCAGTTCTTC.

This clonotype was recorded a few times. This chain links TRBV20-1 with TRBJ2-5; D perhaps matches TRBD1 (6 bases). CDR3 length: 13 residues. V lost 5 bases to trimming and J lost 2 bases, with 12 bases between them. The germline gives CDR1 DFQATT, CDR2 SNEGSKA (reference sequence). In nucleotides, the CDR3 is TGCAGTGCTCCAGGGACAAGTCAAGAGACCCAGTACTTC. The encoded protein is CSAPGTSQETQYF.

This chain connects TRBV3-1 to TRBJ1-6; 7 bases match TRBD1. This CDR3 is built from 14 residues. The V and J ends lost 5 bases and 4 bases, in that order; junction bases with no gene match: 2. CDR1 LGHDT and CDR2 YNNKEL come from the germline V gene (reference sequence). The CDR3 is CASSARGYNSPLHF. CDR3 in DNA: TGTGCCAGCAGCGCCAGGGGGTATAATTCACCCCTCCACTTT.

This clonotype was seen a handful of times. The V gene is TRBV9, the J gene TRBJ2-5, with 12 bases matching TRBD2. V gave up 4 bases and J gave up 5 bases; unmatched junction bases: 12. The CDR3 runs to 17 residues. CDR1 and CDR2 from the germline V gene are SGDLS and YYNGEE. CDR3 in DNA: TGTGCCAGCAGCTCAAGACTAGCGGGGGCCCCAGGGGAGACCCAGTACTTC. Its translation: CASSSRLAGAPGETQYF. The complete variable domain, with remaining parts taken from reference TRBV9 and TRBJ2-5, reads DSGVTQTPKHLITATGQRVTLRCSPRSGDLSVYWYQQSLDQGLQFLIQYYNGEERAKGNILERFSAQQFPDLHSELNLSSLELGDSALYFCASSSRLAGAPGETQYFGPGTRLLVL.

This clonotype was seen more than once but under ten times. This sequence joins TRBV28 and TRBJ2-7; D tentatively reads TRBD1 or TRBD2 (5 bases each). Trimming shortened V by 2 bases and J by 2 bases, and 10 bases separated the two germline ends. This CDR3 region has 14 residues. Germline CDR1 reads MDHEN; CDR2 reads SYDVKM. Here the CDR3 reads CASSLGGIAYEQYF. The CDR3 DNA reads TGTGCCAGCAGTTTAGGGGGAATAGCCTACGAGCAGTACTTC. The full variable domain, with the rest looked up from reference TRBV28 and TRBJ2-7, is DVKVTQSSRYLVKRTGEKVFLECVQDMDHENMFWYRQDPGLGLRLIYFSYDVKMKEKGDIPEGYSVSREKKERFSLILESASTNQTSMYLCASSLGGIAYEQYFGPGTRLTVT.

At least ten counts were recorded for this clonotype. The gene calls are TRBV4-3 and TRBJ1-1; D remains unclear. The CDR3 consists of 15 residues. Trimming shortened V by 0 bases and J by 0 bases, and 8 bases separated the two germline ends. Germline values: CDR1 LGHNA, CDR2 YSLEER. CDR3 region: CASSQDPGLNTEAFF. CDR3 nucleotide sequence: TGCGCCAGCAGCCAAGATCCGGGTTTGAACACTGAAGCTTTCTTT.

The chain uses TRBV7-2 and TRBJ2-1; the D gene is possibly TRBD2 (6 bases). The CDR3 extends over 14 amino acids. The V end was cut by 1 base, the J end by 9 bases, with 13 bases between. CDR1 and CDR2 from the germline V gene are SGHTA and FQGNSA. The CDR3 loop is CASSLVLVGGEQFF. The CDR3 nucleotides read TGTGCCAGCAGCTTAGTCCTCGTGGGGGGTGAGCAGTTCTTC.